This T cell receptor (beta chain) appears in the sequencing data of a study of beta chain features in type 1 diabetes. TCRB transcripts that were expressed got sequenced, as all of the isolated RNA had been reverse transcribed. Data came from immunoSEQ multiplex PCR; TCRdb stores just in-frame clones and leaves some out. The sample contains about 370,000 clones, approximately 15% of which appear only once. Germline V gene lookup returns CDR1 LNHNV and CDR2 YYDKDF (reference sequence). V lost 0 bases and J lost 1, with 12 bases in between. CDR3 length: 16 residues. Sorted CD4+ subsets: naive, central memory, regulatory, stem cell-like memory (CD45RO/CCR7/CD25/CD127/CD95/CD27 panel).

The receptor was isolated from a woman aged 18-35 years in good health. This chain connects TRBV15 to TRBJ1-2; D ambiguous. The source material was naive CD4+ T cells from blood. CDR3 sequence (DNA): TGTGCCACCAGCAGAGATCGAGGCGCGATTAACTATGGCTACACCTTC. It codes for CATSRDRGAINYGYTF. The complete variable domain, with remaining parts taken from reference TRBV15 and TRBJ1-2, reads DAMVIQNPRYQVTQFGKPVTLSCSQTLNHNVMYWYQQKSSQAPKLLFHYYDKDFNNEADTPDNFQSRRPNTSFCFLDIRSPGLGDTAMYLCATSRDRGAINYGYTFGSGTRLTVV.